The source of this TCR beta chain is a study of shared clonotypes between healthy human individuals. This CDR3 region has 18 residues. The assay was immunoSEQ multiplex PCR, and TCRdb's table has in-frame clones only and misses some. The table lists roughly 2.4 million clones, about 94% of them singletons. V usage is TRBV21-1 and J usage is TRBJ2-3; the table gives TRBD2 as D, unverified against the DNA. TRBV21-1 is reported as a pseudogene. The material sequenced was naive CD4+ T cells sorted from blood. Sample subset: CD45RA+ positively selected. This sequence originates from a man younger than 35 in good health. CDR3 in DNA: TGTGCCAGCAGCAGCCCGCTCCTCGTCGGGGGGCCCACAGATACGCAGTATTTT. Its translation is CASSSPLLVGGPTDTQYF.